This T cell receptor beta chain was found in a study of beta chain features in type 1 diabetes. Study observations and caveats: In comparison with healthy donors, patients had naive, central memory and Treg TCRB repertoires that appeared more similar. VDJ junctions sequenced from type 1 diabetes patients showed fewer insertions and more deletions.

It was one heparinised blood draw, averaging around 120 mL, that each donor gave. Over 98% purity was reached by all sorted populations. As every portion of the isolated RNA was reverse transcribed, the sequencing read expressed TCRB transcripts. This table comes from immunoSEQ multiplex PCR, and its TCRdb copy is limited to in-frame clones, with some not included. The sample has some 200,000 clones; 11% are singletons. A few counts support this clone. The antigen is undetermined. Sequencing was carried out using central memory CD4+ T cells from blood. This receptor was obtained from a man younger than 35 in good health.

As DNA, the CDR3 is TGTGCCAGCAGCGGGGGACTAGCGGGAGAAGATACGCAGTATTTT. Its translation is CASSGGLAGEDTQYF. V gene TRBV5-4 combines with J gene TRBJ2-3; 14 nucleotides line up with TRBD2. This CDR3 region has 15 residues. V lost 4 bases to trimming and J lost 5 bases; unmatched junction nucleotides: 3. Germline values: CDR1 SGHNT, CDR2 YYREEE (reference sequence). Filled out from reference TRBV5-4 and TRBJ2-3, the complete variable domain reads ETGVTQSPTHLIKTRGQQVTLRCSSQSGHNTVSWYQQALGQGPQFIFQYYREEENGRGNFPPRFSGLQFPNYSSELNVNALELDDSALYLCASSGGLAGEDTQYFGPGTRLTVL.